The clone carrying this T cell receptor (beta chain) was counted many times. The antigen is undetermined. TCR beta CDR3 region amplification was performed from RNA transcripts. HTBI primers drove first-round RT-PCR of the TCR CDR3. TCRdb ran MiXCR on the multiplex PCR reads and lists one entry per CDR3 protein. The table lists some 490,000 distinct CDR3 sequences, roughly 22% of them singletons. The data are from a study of T cells in Graves' hyperthyroidism and ophthalmopathy. Study conclusions and caveats: Patients with ophthalmopathy were separated from those with stable hyperthyroidism by a 13 V-J model. Also found in blood were most expanded thyroid clonotypes above 0.001. Onset of ophthalmopathy came a median around 6.2 months after the model predicted it.

Germline lookup yields CDR1 MDHEN and CDR2 SYDVKM. V trimming: 3 bases; J trimming: 0 bases; junction bases outside the gene matches: 5. The CDR3 has 15 amino acids. Fresh 10 ml peripheral blood yielded PBMCs. Sequencing was performed on blood. The rearrangement links TRBV28 to TRBJ2-7, with TRBD2 matching over 7 bases. This sequence originates from a woman in her 70s with Graves' ophthalmopathy. Written as DNA, the CDR3 is TGTGCCAGCAGTTTGGCGGGAGCCAGCTCCTACGAGCAGTACTTC. Protein: CASSLAGASSYEQYF.